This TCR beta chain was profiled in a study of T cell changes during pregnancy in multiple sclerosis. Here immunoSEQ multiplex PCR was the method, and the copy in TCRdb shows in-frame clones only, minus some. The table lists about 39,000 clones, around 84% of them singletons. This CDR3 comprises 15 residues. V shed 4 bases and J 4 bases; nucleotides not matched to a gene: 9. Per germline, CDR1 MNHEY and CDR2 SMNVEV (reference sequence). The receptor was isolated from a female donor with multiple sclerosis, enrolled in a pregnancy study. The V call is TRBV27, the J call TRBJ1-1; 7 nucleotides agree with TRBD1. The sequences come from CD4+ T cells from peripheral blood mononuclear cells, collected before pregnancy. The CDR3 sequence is CASSSLKGAVTEAFF. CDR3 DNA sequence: TGTGCCAGCAGTTCCCTTAAGGGGGCGGTCACTGAAGCTTTCTTT.